This T cell receptor (beta chain) was sequenced for a study of blood T cell repertoires in COVID-19. Germline CDR1 is SGHVS and CDR2 is FNYEAQ. V shed 2 bases and J shed 7 bases, with 24 bases lying between them. The CDR3 runs 18 residues. Using immunoSEQ multiplex PCR, the repertoire was profiled, and TCRdb retains in-frame clones only, with some absent. The sample carries 450,000 or so clones, approximately 89% recorded once. Material: peripheral blood. The receptor's source is a woman aged 35 to 49 with COVID-19, enrolled during active disease. This chain uses TRBV7-6 with TRBJ2-1; possibly TRBD2 for D (6 bases). DNA of the CDR3: TGTGCCAGCAGCTTAAACGTGGGAAGACGGGAGAGTTCGAATGAGCAGTTCTTC. It translates to CASSLNVGRRESSNEQFF.